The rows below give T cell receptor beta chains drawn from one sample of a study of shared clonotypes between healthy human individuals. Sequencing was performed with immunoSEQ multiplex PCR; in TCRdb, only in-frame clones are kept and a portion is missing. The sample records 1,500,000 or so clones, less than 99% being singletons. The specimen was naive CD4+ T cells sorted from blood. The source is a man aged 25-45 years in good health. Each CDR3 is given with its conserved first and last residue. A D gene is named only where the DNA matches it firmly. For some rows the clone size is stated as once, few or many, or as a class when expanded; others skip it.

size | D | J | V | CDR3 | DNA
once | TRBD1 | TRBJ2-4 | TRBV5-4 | CASSPTGGTKNIQYF | TGTGCCAGCAGCCCAACAGGGGGCACAAAAAACATTCAGTACTTC
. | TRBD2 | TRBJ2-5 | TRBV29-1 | CSARLAGEGTQYF | TGCAGCGCCCGACTAGCGGGAGAAGGGACCCAGTACTTC
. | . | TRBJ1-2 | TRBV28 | CASTGGGNYGYTF | TGTGCCAGCACGGGGGGCGGGAACTATGGCTACACCTTC
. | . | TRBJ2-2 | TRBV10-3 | CAIRDFHTGELFF | TGTGCCATCAGGGACTTCCACACCGGGGAGCTGTTTTTT
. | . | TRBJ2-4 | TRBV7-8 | CASSSDRTWAKNIQYF | TGTGCCAGCAGCTCAGACAGGACTTGGGCCAAAAACATTCAGTACTTC
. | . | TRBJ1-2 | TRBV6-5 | CASSYSSGAGYTF | TGTGCCAGCAGTTACTCGAGTGGGGCTGGCTACACCTTC
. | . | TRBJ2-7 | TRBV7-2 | CASGPLSYEQYF | TGTGCCAGCGGCCCGTTGTCCTACGAGCAGTACTTC
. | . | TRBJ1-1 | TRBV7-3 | CASSLLAAVNTEAFF | TGTGCCAGCAGCTTACTGGCAGCCGTGAACACTGAAGCTTTCTTT
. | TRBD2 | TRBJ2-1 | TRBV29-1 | CSVEDTSGRANEQFF | TGCAGCGTTGAAGATACTAGCGGGAGGGCGAATGAGCAGTTCTTC
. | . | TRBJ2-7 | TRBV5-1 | CASTADSEQYF | TGCGCCAGCACCGCGGACAGCGAGCAGTACTTC
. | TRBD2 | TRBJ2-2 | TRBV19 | CASRSGTSGSANTGELFF | TGTGCCAGCAGATCCGGGACTAGCGGGAGTGCGAACACCGGGGAGCTGTTTTTT
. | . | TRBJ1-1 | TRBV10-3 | CAISGAQGTEAFF | TGTGCCATCAGTGGGGCACAGGGTACTGAAGCTTTCTTT
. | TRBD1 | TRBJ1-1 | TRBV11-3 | CASSSTGGAEAFF | TGTGCCAGCAGTTCCACAGGGGGGGCTGAAGCTTTCTTT
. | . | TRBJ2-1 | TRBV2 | CASSESGLFVNEQFF | TGTGCCAGCAGTGAATCAGGACTCTTCGTCAATGAGCAGTTCTTC
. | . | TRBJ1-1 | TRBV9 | CASSVGSVMNTEAFF | TGTGCCAGCAGCGTAGGCTCGGTTATGAACACTGAAGCTTTCTTT
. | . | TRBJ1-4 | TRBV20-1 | CSAKGEKLFF | TGCAGTGCTAAGGGGGAAAAACTGTTTTTT
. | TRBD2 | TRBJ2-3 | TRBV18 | CASSLWTSGEVDTQYF | TGTGCCAGCTCGCTGTGGACTAGCGGAGAAGTTGATACGCAGTATTTT
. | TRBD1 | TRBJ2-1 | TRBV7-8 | CASSLQGASFYNEQFF | TGTGCCAGCAGCCTACAGGGGGCCTCCTTCTACAATGAGCAGTTCTTC
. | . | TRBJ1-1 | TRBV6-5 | CASSASARAEAFF | TGTGCCAGCAGTGCCTCGGCCAGGGCTGAAGCTTTCTTT
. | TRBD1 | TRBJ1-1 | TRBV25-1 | CASSESRGRYTEAFF | TGTGCCAGCAGTGAATCCAGGGGGCGGTACACTGAAGCTTTCTTT
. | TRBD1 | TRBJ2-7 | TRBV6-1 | CASYTTGASYEQYF | TGTGCCAGCTATACAACAGGGGCCTCCTACGAGCAGTACTTC
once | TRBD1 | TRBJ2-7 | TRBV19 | CASNLGQGAHEQYF | TGTGCCAGTAACCTGGGACAGGGGGCCCACGAGCAGTACTTC
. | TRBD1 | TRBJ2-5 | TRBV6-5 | CASSFWRGTGTETQYF | TGTGCCAGCAGTTTTTGGCGCGGGACAGGTACAGAGACCCAGTACTTC
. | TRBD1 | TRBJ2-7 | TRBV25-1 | CASSPYRGEQYF | TGTGCCAGCAGCCCATACAGGGGCGAGCAGTACTTC
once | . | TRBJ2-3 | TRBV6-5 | CASSYSVPGYTDTQYF | TGTGCCAGCAGTTACTCGGTGCCAGGGTACACAGATACGCAGTATTTT
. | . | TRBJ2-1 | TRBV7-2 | CASSPQNNEQFF | TGTGCCAGCAGCCCGCAGAACAATGAGCAGTTCTTC
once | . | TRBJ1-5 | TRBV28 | CASSSGLYSNQPQHF | TGTGCCAGCAGTTCTGGCCTGTATAGCAATCAGCCCCAGCATTTT